This T cell receptor (beta chain) was identified during a study of PD-1 blockade in classical Hodgkin lymphoma. Patients all relapsed after autologous stem cell transplantation, and there was variation in brentuximab vedotin exposure. CDR1 is MRHNA, CDR2 SNTAGT, per germline. CDR3 length equals 13 residues. The V gene lost 4 bases and the J gene lost 7 bases, with 13 bases spanning the gap. The table lists this clone with a count of one. Profiled with immunoSEQ multiplex PCR; TCRdb holds only in-frame clones, not every one. The sample lists 20,000 to 25,000 clones; 80% were seen once. The TCR sequence derives from a human donor with classical Hodgkin lymphoma. The rearrangement joins TRBV6-4 to TRBJ1-1; D not resolved. This specimen was peripheral blood mononuclear cells (PBMCs), taken before the second cycle of nivolumab. The CDR3 DNA follows: TGTGCCAGCAGTGGAGAGTCAGGCGGTGAAGCTTTCTTT. Its protein product is CASSGESGGEAFF.